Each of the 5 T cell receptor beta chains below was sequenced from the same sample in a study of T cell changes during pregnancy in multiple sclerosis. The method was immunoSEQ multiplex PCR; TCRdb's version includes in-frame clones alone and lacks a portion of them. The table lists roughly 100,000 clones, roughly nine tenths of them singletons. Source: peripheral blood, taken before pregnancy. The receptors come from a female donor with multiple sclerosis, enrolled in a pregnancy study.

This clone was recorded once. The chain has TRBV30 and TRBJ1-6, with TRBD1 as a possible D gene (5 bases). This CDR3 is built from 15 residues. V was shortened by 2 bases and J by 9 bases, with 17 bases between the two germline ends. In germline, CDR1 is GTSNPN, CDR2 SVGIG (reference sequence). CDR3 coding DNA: TGTGCCTGGAGTCCAACAGGACGCGGGGGTTCACCCCTCCACTTT. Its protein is CAWSPTGRGGSPLHF.

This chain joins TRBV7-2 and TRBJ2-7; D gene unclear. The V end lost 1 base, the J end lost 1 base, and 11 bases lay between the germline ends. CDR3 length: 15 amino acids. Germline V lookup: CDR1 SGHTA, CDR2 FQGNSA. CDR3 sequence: CASSLVVAASYEQYF. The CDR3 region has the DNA TGTGCCAGCAGCTTAGTAGTTGCGGCATCCTACGAGCAGTACTTC.

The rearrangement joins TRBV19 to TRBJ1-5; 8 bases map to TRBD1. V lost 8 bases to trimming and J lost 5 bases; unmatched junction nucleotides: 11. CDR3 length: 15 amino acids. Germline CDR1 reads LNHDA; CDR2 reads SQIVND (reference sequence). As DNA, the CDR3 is TGTGCCAGTGGGTCCGACAGGGGTGTTCATCAGCCCCAGCATTTT. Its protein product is CASGSDRGVHQPQHF.

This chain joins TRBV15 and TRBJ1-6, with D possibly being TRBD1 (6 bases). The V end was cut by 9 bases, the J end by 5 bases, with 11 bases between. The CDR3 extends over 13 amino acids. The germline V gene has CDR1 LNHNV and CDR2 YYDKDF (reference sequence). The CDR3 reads CATTDRNNSPLHF. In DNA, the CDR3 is TGTGCCACGACGGACAGAAATAATTCACCCCTCCACTTT.

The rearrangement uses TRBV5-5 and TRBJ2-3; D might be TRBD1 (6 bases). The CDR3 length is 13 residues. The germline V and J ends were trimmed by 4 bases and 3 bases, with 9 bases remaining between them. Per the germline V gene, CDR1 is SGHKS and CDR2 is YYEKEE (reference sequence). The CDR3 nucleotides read TGTGCCAGCAGCGCAGGGGTTACAGATACGCAGTATTTT. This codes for CASSAGVTDTQYF.